Described below is a single T cell receptor beta chain sequence and its context. This sample was included in a study of blood T cell repertoires in COVID-19. CDR3 length equals 14 residues. Trimming removed 8 bases at V and 2 bases at J, with 19 bases between. Germline CDR1 and CDR2: GTSNPN and SVGIG (reference sequence). Profiled with immunoSEQ multiplex PCR; TCRdb holds only in-frame clones, not every one. The data show 130,000 or so clones, less than 90% seen once. Material for sequencing was peripheral blood. The chain uses TRBV30 and TRBJ2-7; D is uncertain. This TCR derives from a man aged 60 to 75 with acute or convalescent COVID-19. DNA of the CDR3: TGTGCCGGGATGAGCTTAATTCCCCCCTACGAGCAGTACTTC. Translated, it gives CAGMSLIPPYEQYF.